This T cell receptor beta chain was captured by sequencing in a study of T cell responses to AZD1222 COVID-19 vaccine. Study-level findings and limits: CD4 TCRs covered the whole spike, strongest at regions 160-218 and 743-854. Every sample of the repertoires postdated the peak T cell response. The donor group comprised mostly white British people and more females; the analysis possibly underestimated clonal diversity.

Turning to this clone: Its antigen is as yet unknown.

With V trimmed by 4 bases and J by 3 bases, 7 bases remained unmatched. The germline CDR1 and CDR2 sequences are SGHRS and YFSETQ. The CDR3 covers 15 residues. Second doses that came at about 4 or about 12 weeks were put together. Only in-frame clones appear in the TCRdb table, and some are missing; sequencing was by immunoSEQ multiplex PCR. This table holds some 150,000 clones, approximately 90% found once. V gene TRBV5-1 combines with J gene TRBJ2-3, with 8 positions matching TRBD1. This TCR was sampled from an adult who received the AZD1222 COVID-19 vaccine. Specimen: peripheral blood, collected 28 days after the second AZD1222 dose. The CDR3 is CASSPRTGTTDTQYF. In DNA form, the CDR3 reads TGCGCCAGCAGCCCCAGGACAGGGACGACAGATACGCAGTATTTT.